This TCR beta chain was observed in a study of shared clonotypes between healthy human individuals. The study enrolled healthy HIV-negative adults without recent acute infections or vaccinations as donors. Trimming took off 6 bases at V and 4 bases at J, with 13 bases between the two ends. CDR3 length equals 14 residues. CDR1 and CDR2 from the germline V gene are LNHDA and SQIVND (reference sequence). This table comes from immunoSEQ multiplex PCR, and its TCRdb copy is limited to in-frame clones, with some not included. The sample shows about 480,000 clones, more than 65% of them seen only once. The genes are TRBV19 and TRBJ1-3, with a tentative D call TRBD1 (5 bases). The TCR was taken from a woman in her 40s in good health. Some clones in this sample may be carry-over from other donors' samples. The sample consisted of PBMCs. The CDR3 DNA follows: TGTGCCAGTAGCCCCGACAGAACCGGAAACACCATATATTTT. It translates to CASSPDRTGNTIYF.